This paragraph covers one T cell receptor (beta chain) sequence. What it recognizes is unknown. The PCR employed 60 Vbeta primers together with 13 Jbeta primers. Profiling relied on immunoSEQ multiplex PCR, and the TCRdb table lists in-frame clones only, not all of them. Of 150,000 to 200,000 clones listed, 82% were seen once; the top ten hold less than 2%. These data are taken from a study of cytomegalovirus exposure and HLA in healthy donors. Notes on the study in general: Most CMV-associated TCR beta chains appeared HLA-restricted in a later analysis. Most TCR sequences showed up rarely, but some public TCRs showed up in many donors. For TCR beta chains, V- and J-gene trimming was later linked to a missense DCLRE1C variant. The authors assumed roughly uniform sequencing depth across donors for presence/absence analyses.

The sample was PBMCs. The clonotype originates from a man aged 35-49 years in good health and CMV-seronegative.

The CDR3 here is CSVVEQGGYEKLFF. DNA of the CDR3: TGCAGCGTTGTTGAGCAGGGGGGTTATGAAAAACTGTTTTTT. The chain combines TRBV29-1 with TRBJ1-4, with 7 bases aligning to TRBD1. Germline lookup yields CDR1 SQVTM and CDR2 ANQGSEA. The CDR3 totals 14 residues. J lost 6 bases, V lost 4 bases, and 8 bases had no gene match.